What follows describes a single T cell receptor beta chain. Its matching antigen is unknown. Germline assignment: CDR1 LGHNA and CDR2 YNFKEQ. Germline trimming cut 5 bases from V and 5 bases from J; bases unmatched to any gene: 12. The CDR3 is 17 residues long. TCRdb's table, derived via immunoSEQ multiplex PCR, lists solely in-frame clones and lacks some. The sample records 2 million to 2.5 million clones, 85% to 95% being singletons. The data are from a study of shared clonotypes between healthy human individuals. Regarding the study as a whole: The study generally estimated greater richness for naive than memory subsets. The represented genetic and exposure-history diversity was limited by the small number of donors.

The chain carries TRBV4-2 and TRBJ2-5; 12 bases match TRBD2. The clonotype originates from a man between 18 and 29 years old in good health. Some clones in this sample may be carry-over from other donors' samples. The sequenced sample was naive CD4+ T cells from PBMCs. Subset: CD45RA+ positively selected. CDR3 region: CASSAPLAGGPEETQYF. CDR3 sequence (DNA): TGTGCCAGCAGCGCACCCCTAGCGGGAGGGCCAGAGGAGACCCAGTACTTC.